What follows are 18 T cell receptor beta chains derived from one specimen sequenced in a study of cytomegalovirus exposure and HLA in healthy donors. This PCR relied on a set of 60 Vbeta primers and 13 Jbeta primers. Generated by immunoSEQ multiplex PCR, the TCRdb table keeps only in-frame clones and is missing some. The sample contains 180,000 or so clones, about 9.4% of which appear only once. The specimen was PBMCs. These TCRs come from a woman in her 30s in good health and CMV-seropositive.

There are a few counts of this clone. The rearrangement links TRBV10-3 to TRBJ1-1, with 8 bases matching TRBD1. V was clipped by 6 bases and J by 2 bases; unmatched bases: 2. The V gene's germline CDR1 is ENHRY and CDR2 SYGVKD. CDR3 length: 13 amino acids. CDR3 protein: CAISRGRNTEAFF. For the CDR3, the DNA is TGTGCCATCAGCAGGGGGCGCAACACTGAAGCTTTCTTT.

This clone was detected a few times. The chain uses TRBV12-2 and TRBJ2-5; the tabulated D call, TRBD2, remains unverified against the DNA. The J call could be wrong; TRBJ2-7 is a better fit for the DNA end. TRBV12-2 is annotated as a pseudogene. The CDR3 spans 19 residues. For the CDR3, the DNA is TGTGCAAGTCGCCCACGAAGGCGGGGGGGGACTAACGAATCCTACGAGCAGTACTTC. This gives the protein CASRPRRRGGTNESYEQYF.

In this sample, this clone turned up a few times. The chain has TRBV10-3 and TRBJ2-7; TRBD1 is a possible D gene (6 bases). The length of the CDR3 is 14 residues. The V gene lost 5 bases and the J gene lost 4 bases, with 15 bases spanning the gap. Germline CDR1 is ENHRY and CDR2 is SYGVKD. CDR3 loop: CAISPPDREYEQYF. The DNA of the CDR3 is TGTGCCATCAGTCCCCCGGACAGAGAATACGAGCAGTACTTC.

This clone came up a few times. CDR3 sequence: CASSLLPGAYGYTF. CDR3 nucleotide sequence: TGTGCCAGCAGTCTCCTTCCAGGGGCATATGGCTACACCTTC. This chain uses TRBV6-5 with TRBJ1-2; the D gene is possibly TRBD1 (6 bases). The CDR3 length is 14 residues. Germline CDR1 MNHEY, CDR2 SVGAGI. V was shortened by 5 bases and J by 5 bases, with 15 bases between the two germline ends.

This clone came up a few times. Sequence at one end of the junction differs from germline and may be a read error. V gene TRBV6-5 combines with J gene TRBJ2-2, with D maybe TRBD2 (5 bases). Germline CDR1 MNHEY, CDR2 SVGAGI. CDR3 length: 12 residues. The CDR3 DNA sequence: TGTGCCAGCAGAGGGAACACCGGGGAGCTGTTTTTC. This translates into CASRGNTGELFF.

The J gene is TRBJ1-2, the V gene TRBV5-1, with 7 bases fitting TRBD1. The junction had 9 bases not matched to a gene; V was cut back by 2 bases and J by 5 bases. Germline CDR1 SGHRS, CDR2 YFSETQ. The CDR3 contains 15 residues. Written as DNA, the CDR3 is TGCGCCAGCAGCTTCTCTTCGGGACAGTTGTATGGCTACACCTTC. This translates into CASSFSSGQLYGYTF.

This chain connects TRBV29-1 to TRBJ2-7; D is possibly TRBD1 (6 bases). The CDR3 length is 15 residues. V lost 2 bases, J lost 2 bases, and 16 bases lay in between. The germline V gene encodes CDR1 SQVTM and CDR2 ANQGSEA. CDR3 coding DNA: TGCAGCGTTGAAATTCGACAGGACAACCCCTACGAGCAGTACTTC. Translated, it gives CSVEIRQDNPYEQYF.

The CDR3 is CASRTGLAVAGELFF. The DNA for the CDR3 is TGTGCCAGCAGAACGGGACTAGCGGTTGCCGGGGAGCTGTTTTTT. The chain employs TRBV27 and TRBJ2-2; TRBD2 aligns across 11 bases. This CDR3 has 15 residues. The J segment lost 6 bases and the V segment lost 6 bases, leaving 6 bases of the junction unmatched. Germline V gene data show CDR1 as MNHEY and CDR2 as SMNVEV (reference sequence).

The V call is TRBV18, the J call TRBJ1-5, with TRBD1 as a possible D gene (5 bases). Trimming pared 2 bases from V and 5 bases from J, leaving 7 bases between. From germline, CDR1 is KGHSH and CDR2 LQKENI. CDR3 length: 13 residues. CDR3 amino acids: CASSPGGDQPQHF. The CDR3 DNA reads TGTGCCAGCTCACCAGGGGGGGATCAGCCCCAGCATTTT.

The chain has TRBV7-2 and TRBJ1-2; the match to TRBD1 covers 10 bases. The V gene's germline CDR1 is SGHTA and CDR2 FQGNSA. This CDR3 is built from 15 residues. V shed 1 base, J shed 6 bases, and the junction held 5 bases outside the gene matches. The CDR3 sequence is CASSLVGDRGNGYTF. In DNA, the CDR3 is TGTGCCAGCAGCTTAGTCGGGGACAGGGGTAATGGCTACACCTTC.

This clone turned up a few times. The chain joins TRBV6-1 to TRBJ1-1, with D possibly matching TRBD1 (5 bases). Deletions cut 2 bases from V and 8 bases from J, with 6 bases between. The CDR3 is 11 amino acids. CDR1 and CDR2 (germline): MNHNS, SASEGT. CDR3 loop: CASSERGEAFF. In nucleotides, the CDR3 is TGTGCCAGCAGTGAAAGGGGAGAAGCTTTCTTT.

The J gene is TRBJ2-1, the V gene TRBV5-1, with a weak D call TRBD2 (5 bases). Germline V gene sequence: CDR1 SGHRS, CDR2 YFSETQ. The length of the CDR3 is 14 residues. The V end was cut by 5 bases, the J end by 0 bases, with 9 bases between. CDR3 in DNA: TGCGCCAGCAGTGGTGGGAGCTCCTACAATGAGCAGTTCTTC. This codes for CASSGGSSYNEQFF.

This clone has a handful of counts. The chain is built from TRBV4-1 and TRBJ1-2, with no clear D. V was cut by 4 bases and J by 5 bases, with 20 bases left in between. The germline V gene has CDR1 MGHRA and CDR2 YSYEKL. The CDR3 consists of 16 residues. CDR3 protein: CASSPIPSAGPYGYTF. The CDR3 DNA follows: TGCGCCAGCAGCCCGATTCCCTCCGCTGGCCCATATGGCTACACCTTC.

This clone has only one observation. The chain links TRBV9 to TRBJ2-2; 11 bases are shared with TRBD2. The CDR3 is 19 residues long. Trimming cost V 1 base and J 1 base; bases outside gene matches: 9. The V gene's germline CDR1 is SGDLS and CDR2 YYNGEE. The CDR3 loop is CASSVNGIAGGMNTGELFF. The CDR3 coding sequence is TGTGCCAGCAGCGTAAATGGGATAGCGGGAGGGATGAACACCGGGGAGCTGTTTTTT.

The rearrangement links TRBV7-9 to TRBJ2-5; a possible D gene is TRBD1 (6 bases). The length of the CDR3 is 17 residues. V was pared by 5 bases and J by 1 base, with 20 bases between. The germline V gene has CDR1 SEHNR and CDR2 FQNEAQ (reference sequence). In nucleotides, the CDR3 is TGTGCCAGCAGCCTCAAAAAAGGGGGAAACCTCCAAGAGACCCAGTACTTC. It specifies CASSLKKGGNLQETQYF.

In this sample, this clone turned up a few times. The rearrangement joins TRBV5-4 to TRBJ2-3, with D maybe TRBD2 (5 bases). V lost 5 bases, J lost 6 bases, and 10 bases lay in between. CDR1 and CDR2 from the germline V gene are SGHNT and YYREEE (reference sequence). CDR3 size: 12 residues. CDR3 DNA: TGTGCCAGCAGTCGGGATTGGGATACGCAGTATTTT. It encodes CASSRDWDTQYF.

The V gene is TRBV2, the J gene TRBJ2-5, with TRBD2 matching over 12 bases. Germline V gives CDR1 SNHLY, CDR2 FYNNEI. The CDR3 extends over 17 amino acids. V was pared by 7 bases and J by 0 bases, with 9 bases of the junction left unmatched. The CDR3 is CASKTSGSNGYQETQYF. CDR3 in DNA: TGTGCCAGCAAGACTAGCGGGAGTAACGGCTACCAAGAGACCCAGTACTTC.

This chain uses TRBV7-2 with TRBJ1-1; D possibly corresponds to TRBD1 (5 bases). CDR1 is SGHTA, CDR2 FQGNSA, per germline. Between the trimmed V and J ends, which lost 6 bases and 4 bases, there was a span of 9 bases. The CDR3 runs 12 residues. As DNA, the CDR3 is TGTGCCAGCAGAATAAGGGGCACTGAAGCTTTCTTT. It codes for CASRIRGTEAFF.